This T cell receptor beta chain was documented in a study of beta chain features in type 1 diabetes. This clone has more than one count but fewer than ten. The CDR3 extends over 15 amino acids. CDR1 is LGHNT, CDR2 FRNRAP, per germline. The V gene lost 2 bases and the J gene lost 6 bases, with 13 bases spanning the gap. Expressed TCRB transcripts were sequenced because the isolated RNA had all been reverse transcribed beforehand. Data came from immunoSEQ multiplex PCR; TCRdb stores just in-frame clones and leaves some out. The sample lists 300,000 to 400,000 clones; 10% to 15% were seen once. The material sequenced was naive CD4+ T cells from blood. This receptor was taken from a man aged 18 to 30 in good health. The chain employs TRBV12-5 and TRBJ2-2; possible D gene TRBD2, 6 bases. CDR3 in DNA: TGTGCTAGTGGTTTGAGACCCACTAGCTCCGGGGAGCTGTTTTTT. This translates into CASGLRPTSSGELFF.